The rows below give T cell receptor beta chains drawn from one sample of a study of cytomegalovirus exposure and HLA in healthy donors. Clones were sequenced by immunoSEQ multiplex PCR, and TCRdb holds only the in-frame ones, with some missing. The sample lists around 150,000 clones; around 90% were seen once. Sequences were obtained from PBMCs. The receptors originated from a man aged 18-30 years in good health and CMV-seronegative. CDR3s leave out the opening cysteine and the closing phenylalanine or tryptophan.

J: TRBJ2-1; V: TRBV7-8; CDR3: ASSSTRSGPLLGEQF
J: TRBJ2-2; V: TRBV13; CDR3: ASSLRGQFTGELF
J: TRBJ2-1; V: TRBV28; CDR3: ASSPPSGSSYNEQF
J: TRBJ2-3; V: TRBV28; CDR3: ASRLRSSMIGQY
J: TRBJ2-5; V: TRBV5-1; CDR3: ASSLKTGTSGGVTDDQETQY
J: TRBJ2-7; V: TRBV4-1; CDR3: ASSQLLTLDAEQY
J: TRBJ2-2; V: TRBV27; CDR3: ASTPGASGSGELF
J: TRBJ2-1; V: TRBV29-1; CDR3: SVDGREGLDEQF
J: TRBJ1-1; V: TRBV7-9; CDR3: ASSLGGLNTEAF
J: TRBJ1-2; V: TRBV27; CDR3: ASSLTVTTYGYT
J: TRBJ2-3; V: TRBV27; CDR3: ASRRSTSTDTQY
J: TRBJ1-5; V: TRBV7-8; CDR3: ASSLSYLGDQPQH
J: TRBJ2-7; V: TRBV19; CDR3: ASSLGGRGTGEQY
J: TRBJ1-2; V: TRBV6-6; CDR3: ASRRDGNYGYT
J: TRBJ1-1; V: TRBV19; CDR3: ASRRVSNTEAF
J: TRBJ2-3; V: TRBV27; CDR3: ASSLLRLAGASPDTQY
J: TRBJ1-2; V: TRBV5-6; CDR3: ASSLRQGANYGYT
J: TRBJ2-5; V: TRBV4-1; CDR3: ASSQIVAGPGETQY
J: TRBJ2-7; V: TRBV5-1; CDR3: ASSLEAGYEQY
J: TRBJ1-1; V: TRBV5-6; CDR3: ASSLVYSEAF
J: TRBJ1-1; V: TRBV7-8; CDR3: ASRYATGVLHEAF
J: TRBJ2-3; V: TRBV30; CDR3: AWSAEGLGRADTQY
J: TRBJ1-4; V: TRBV30; CDR3: AWSVARLSSKKYEKLF
J: TRBJ1-1; V: TRBV30; CDR3: AWSVKPGEAF
J: TRBJ2-3; V: TRBV19; CDR3: ASTPKLTDTQY
J: TRBJ2-2; V: TRBV13; CDR3: ASSGRTGMNTGELF
J: TRBJ1-1; V: TRBV6-6; CDR3: ASTEGQVKNTEAF
J: TRBJ1-4; V: TRBV2; CDR3: ASSDGRFREKLF
J: TRBJ2-7; V: TRBV7-9; CDR3: ASSETGGPLEQY
J: TRBJ1-2; V: TRBV6-6; CDR3: ASSYSDYGYT
J: TRBJ1-2; V: TRBV19; CDR3: ASSTWTGGRDGYT
J: TRBJ2-3; V: TRBV5-4; CDR3: ASSLALAGRGDTQY
J: TRBJ2-7; V: TRBV6-5; CDR3: ASSRLTLKAEQY
J: TRBJ1-1; V: TRBV5-1; CDR3: ASSSTGGLNTEAF
J: TRBJ2-5; V: TRBV5-1; CDR3: ASSSGTAEETQY
J: TRBJ1-4; V: TRBV7-6; CDR3: ASSPDFRGEKLF
J: TRBJ2-1; V: TRBV7-9; CDR3: ASSLPSRNEQF
J: TRBJ2-2; V: TRBV27; CDR3: ASSLFSYKGASGELF
J: TRBJ1-3; V: TRBV15; CDR3: ATSRDRRSSGNTIY
J: TRBJ1-1; V: TRBV7-9; CDR3: ASSSGTFNTEAF
J: TRBJ1-2; V: TRBV5-5; CDR3: ASSIQTGPQGYT
J: TRBJ1-2; V: TRBV6-5; CDR3: ASSYSISRPGYT
J: TRBJ1-2; V: TRBV23-1; CDR3: ASRWTGYCGYT
J: TRBJ1-1; V: TRBV28; CDR3: ASSFGGGNTEAF
J: TRBJ1-5; V: TRBV15; CDR3: ATSRDSGYQPQH
J: TRBJ1-6; V: TRBV27; CDR3: ASSLDGENSPLH
J: TRBJ1-5; V: TRBV28; CDR3: ASSQGTAIKPQH
J: TRBJ2-7; V: TRBV5-1; CDR3: ASSPVPAESYEQY